Included here is one TCR beta chain sequence, with context. Its antigen remains unknown. The read falls 3 residues short of the CDR3 end, and the missing part is taken from the germline J gene. The sample originates from a study of Tregs in tolerant kidney transplant recipients. Study results and limitations: Expanding Tregs on activated donor B cells appeared to best identify donor-specific TCRbeta clones. Changing PCR primers prevented nucleotide comparison between some patients' samples.

There are 13 residues in the CDR3. V dropped 2 bases and J dropped 7; count of bases not matched to a gene: 4. Looked up from germline, CDR1 is SGHRS and CDR2 is YFSETQ. Clones were read by immunoSEQ multiplex PCR, and TCRdb kept only the in-frame ones, dropping some. The sample includes under 35,000 clones. Specimen: CD8+ T cells from blood, collected before the transplant. The source of this sequence is a human donor who received a combined kidney and bone marrow transplant. This chain uses TRBV5-1 with TRBJ1-2; 8 bases map to TRBD1. The CDR3 DNA, read in part, is TGCGCCAGCAGCTTTGACAGGGGTTCTGGC. This sequence encodes CASSFDRGSG. Given in full, the CDR3 is CASSFDRGSGYTF.